This TCR beta chain stems from a study of T cells in Graves' hyperthyroidism and ophthalmopathy. Study-wide background: At initial diagnosis, before any treatment had begun, peripheral blood was obtained. Findings and caveats of the study: Ophthalmopathy onset followed model prediction by a median approximately seven months.

Calling Graves' hyperthyroidism stable meant ophthalmopathy did not progress within 18 months. About this clonotype itself: Its target is not known.

Trimming removed 7 bases from V and 0 bases from J, with 11 bases in between. The germline gives CDR1 SQVTM, CDR2 ANQGSEA. The CDR3 is 13 residues long. RNA transcripts provided the source from which TCR beta CDR3 regions were amplified. When the TCR CDR3 underwent first-round RT-PCR, the HTBI primer set was used. Using its own MiXCR run on the multiplex PCR reads, TCRdb lists one record per CDR3 protein. The data hold roughly 300,000 distinct CDR3 sequences, with 21% observed a single time. This clonotype was obtained from a woman between 45 and 60 years old with Graves' hyperthyroidism. The sample comprised blood. This chain connects TRBV29-1 to TRBJ2-3, with D unresolved. The CDR3 loop is CSADVASTDTQYF. The CDR3 DNA is TGCAGCGCGGACGTCGCTAGCACAGATACGCAGTATTTT.